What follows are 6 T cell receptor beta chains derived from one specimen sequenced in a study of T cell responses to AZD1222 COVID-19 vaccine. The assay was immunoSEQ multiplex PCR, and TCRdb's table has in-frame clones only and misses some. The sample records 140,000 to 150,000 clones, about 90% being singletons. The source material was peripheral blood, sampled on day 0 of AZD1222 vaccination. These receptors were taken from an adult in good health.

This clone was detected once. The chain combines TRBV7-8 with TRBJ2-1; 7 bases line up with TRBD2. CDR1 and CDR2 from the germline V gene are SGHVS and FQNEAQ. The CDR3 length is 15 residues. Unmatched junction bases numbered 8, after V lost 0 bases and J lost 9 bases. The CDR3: CASSLARGGPGEQFF. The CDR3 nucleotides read TGTGCCAGCAGCTTAGCTCGGGGAGGGCCTGGTGAGCAGTTCTTC. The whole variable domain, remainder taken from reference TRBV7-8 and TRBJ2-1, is GAGVSQSPRYKVAKRGQDVALRCDPISGHVSLFWYQQALGQGPEFLTYFQNEAQLDKSGLPSDRFFAERPEGSVSTLKIQRTQQEDSAVYLCASSLARGGPGEQFFGPGTRLTVL.

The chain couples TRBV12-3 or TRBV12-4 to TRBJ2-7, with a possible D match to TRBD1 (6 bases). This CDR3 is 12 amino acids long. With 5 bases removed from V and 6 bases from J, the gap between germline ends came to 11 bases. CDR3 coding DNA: TGTGCCAGCAGTAAACAGGGATCCGAGCAGTACTTC. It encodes CASSKQGSEQYF.

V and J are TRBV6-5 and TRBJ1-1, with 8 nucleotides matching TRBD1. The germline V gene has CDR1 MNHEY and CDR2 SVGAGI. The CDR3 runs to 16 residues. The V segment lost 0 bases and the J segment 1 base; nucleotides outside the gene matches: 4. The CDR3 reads CASSYSWTGRNTEAFF. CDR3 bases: TGTGCCAGCAGTTACTCCTGGACAGGGAGGAACACTGAAGCTTTCTTT.

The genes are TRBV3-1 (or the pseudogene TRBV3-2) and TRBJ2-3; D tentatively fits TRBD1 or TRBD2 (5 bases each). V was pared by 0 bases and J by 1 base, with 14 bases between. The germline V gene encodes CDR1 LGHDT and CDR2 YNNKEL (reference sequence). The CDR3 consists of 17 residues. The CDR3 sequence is CASSQDQFGDGTDTQYF. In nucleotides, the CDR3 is TGTGCCAGCAGCCAAGATCAATTCGGGGACGGCACAGATACGCAGTATTTT.

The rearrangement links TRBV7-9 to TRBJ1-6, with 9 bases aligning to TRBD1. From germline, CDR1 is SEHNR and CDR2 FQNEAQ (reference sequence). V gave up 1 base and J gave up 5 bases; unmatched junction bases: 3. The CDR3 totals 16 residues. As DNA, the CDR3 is TGTGCCAGCAGCTTAGTCCGGACAGGGGATAATTCACCCCTCCACTTT. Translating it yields CASSLVRTGDNSPLHF.

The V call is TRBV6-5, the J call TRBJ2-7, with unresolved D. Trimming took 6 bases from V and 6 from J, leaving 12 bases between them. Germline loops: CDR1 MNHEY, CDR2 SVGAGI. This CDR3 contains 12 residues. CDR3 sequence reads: CASRFTRGEQYF. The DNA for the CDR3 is TGTGCCAGCAGGTTCACCCGTGGCGAGCAGTACTTC.